The 19 T cell receptor beta chains below come from one sample, sequenced in a study of lymphopenia after photon versus proton radiotherapy. Profiled with immunoSEQ multiplex PCR; TCRdb holds only in-frame clones, not every one. The profile shows around 28,000 clones, 65% to 85% of them singletons. Sequenced here: peripheral blood, sampled from a patient treated with photon-based radiotherapy. The receptors derive from a man in his fifties or sixties with gastric cancer.

The V and J genes are TRBV27 and TRBJ1-4; TRBD1 might be the D (5 bases). Germline V lookup: CDR1 MNHEY, CDR2 SMNVEV (reference sequence). CDR3 size: 16 residues. Trimming left V 6 bases short and J 6 bases short, with 20 bases between. CDR3 sequence reads: CASSPRWGSMDEKLFF. CDR3 DNA: TGTGCCAGCAGCCCCAGGTGGGGGTCGATGGATGAAAAACTGTTTTTT.

V and J are TRBV10-3 and TRBJ1-6, with D possibly being TRBD1 (5 bases). Germline V gene lookup returns CDR1 ENHRY and CDR2 SYGVKD. Trimming shortened V by 2 bases and J by 10 bases, and 12 bases separated the two germline ends. The length of the CDR3 is 14 residues. Here the CDR3 DNA reads TGTGCCATCAGTGAGGTTCGGGGGGGGTCACCCCTCCACTTT. Translating gives CAISEVRGGSPLHF.

V usage is TRBV19 and J usage is TRBJ2-2; TRBD1 might be the D (6 bases). The CDR3 has 14 residues. Germline V CDR1 and CDR2: LNHDA, SQIVND (reference sequence). The V end lost 5 bases, the J end lost 4 bases, and 11 bases lay between the germline ends. The CDR3: CASSSSRGTGELFF. The CDR3 nucleotides read TGTGCCAGTAGTTCGTCCAGGGGCACCGGGGAGCTGTTTTTT.

This clone was counted between two and nine times. The rearrangement links TRBV19 to TRBJ1-6; unclear D gene. Trimming cost V 1 base and J 10 bases, with 14 bases left between them. The length of the CDR3 is 15 residues. The germline gives CDR1 LNHDA, CDR2 SQIVND (reference sequence). The CDR3 nucleotides read TGTGCCAGTAGTATAGGAGGAGGGTTGCGCTCACCCCTCCACTTT. It is translated as CASSIGGGLRSPLHF.

The rearrangement joins TRBV9 to TRBJ2-7; no clear D gene. The germline V gene encodes CDR1 SGDLS and CDR2 YYNGEE. The CDR3 loop spans 13 amino acids. Trimming pared 1 base from V and 6 bases from J, leaving 11 bases between. The CDR3 sequence is CASSVLIDGEQYF. The CDR3 DNA reads as TGTGCCAGCAGCGTATTGATCGACGGCGAGCAGTACTTC.

This chain joins TRBV11-2 and TRBJ1-2; D remains unclear. Germline assignment: CDR1 SGHAT and CDR2 FQNNGV. The CDR3 runs 13 residues. Trimming removed 5 bases at V and 3 bases at J, with 10 bases between. CDR3 in amino acids: CASSKPPDYGYTF. Here the CDR3 DNA reads TGTGCCAGCAGCAAACCCCCGGACTATGGCTACACCTTC.

This clone was seen only once. The genes are TRBV9 and TRBJ2-1; 11 nucleotides line up with TRBD2. The trim removed 3 bases at V and 7 bases at J, leaving 6 bases unmatched. The germline gives CDR1 SGDLS, CDR2 YYNGEE. The CDR3 is made up of 15 amino acids. The CDR3 reads CASSATSGGLNEQFF. CDR3 in DNA: TGTGCCAGCAGCGCCACTAGCGGGGGTCTAAATGAGCAGTTCTTC.

V and J are TRBV6-1 and TRBJ2-1; the D gene is possibly TRBD1 (5 bases). V lost 2 bases and J lost 2, with 10 bases in between. This CDR3 contains 15 residues. Germline V gene data show CDR1 as MNHNS and CDR2 as SASEGT. This CDR3 is CASSELGAAYNEQFF. CDR3 DNA: TGTGCCAGCAGTGAACTTGGGGCGGCCTACAATGAGCAGTTCTTC.

The chain links TRBV7-8 to TRBJ2-3; 7 bases are a match to TRBD1. This CDR3 spans 12 amino acids. Germline V gives CDR1 SGHVS, CDR2 FQNEAQ. The V segment lost 3 bases and the J segment 10 bases; nucleotides outside the gene matches: 4. CDR3 sequence reads: CASSLGQTPQYF. CDR3 in DNA: TGTGCCAGCAGCTTGGGACAGACACCGCAGTATTTT.

This clone was counted between two and nine times. The gene calls are TRBV5-6 and TRBJ2-4; no clear D gene. Germline values: CDR1 SGHDT, CDR2 YYEEEE. The V end lost 2 bases, the J end lost 2 bases, and 2 bases lay between the germline ends. The CDR3 is made up of 12 amino acids. This CDR3 is CASSLSKNIQYF. CDR3 DNA: TGTGCCAGCAGCTTATCCAAAAACATTCAGTACTTC.

This clone has a single count. V usage is TRBV10-3 and J usage is TRBJ2-3, with TRBD2 matching over 11 bases. The CDR3 sequence is 14 residues long. The V gene end was trimmed by 10 bases and the J gene end by 3 bases; junction bases not matched to a gene: 6. Germline assignment: CDR1 ENHRY and CDR2 SYGVKD. The CDR3 region is CATNSGGATDTQYF. CDR3 nucleotide sequence: TGTGCCACCAATAGCGGGGGGGCAACAGATACGCAGTATTTT.

This chain links TRBV14 with TRBJ1-2; TRBD1 is a possible D gene (6 bases). V was pared by 2 bases and J by 8 bases, with 15 bases between. Germline loops: CDR1 SGHDN, CDR2 FVKESK. The CDR3 contains 14 residues. CDR3 nucleotide sequence: TGTGCCAGCAGCCAAAAGGGGGGGGCTAACGGCTACACCTTC. This translates into CASSQKGGANGYTF.

V and J are TRBV6-5 and TRBJ2-7; either TRBD1 or TRBD2 may supply D (5 bases each). The germline V gene has CDR1 MNHEY and CDR2 SVGAGI. The V end was cut by 6 bases, the J end by 3 bases, with 15 bases between. This CDR3 is 14 amino acids long. The CDR3 is CASRETATNYEQYV. As DNA, the CDR3 is TGTGCCAGCAGGGAGACAGCGACTAACTACGAGCAGTACGTC.

The chain is built from TRBV6-5 and TRBJ2-5; either TRBD1 or TRBD2 may fit D (5 bases each). The CDR3 consists of 16 residues. Between the trimmed V and J ends, which lost 2 bases and 5 bases, there was a span of 18 bases. Germline V gives CDR1 MNHEY, CDR2 SVGAGI. CDR3 amino acids: CASSYTTIPGSETQYF. For the CDR3, the DNA is TGTGCCAGCAGTTACACGACTATCCCAGGGTCGGAGACCCAGTACTTC.

This clone came up many times. The chain links TRBV10-3 to TRBJ2-1; D might be TRBD1 (6 bases). Per the germline V gene, CDR1 is ENHRY and CDR2 is SYGVKD. This CDR3 contains 16 residues. V was clipped by 0 bases and J by 6 bases, with 15 bases between them. CDR3 loop: CAISESQGNIRNEQFF. CDR3 in DNA: TGTGCCATCAGTGAGTCACAGGGAAACATTCGCAATGAGCAGTTCTTC.

The V and J genes are TRBV9 and TRBJ2-1; D is unclear. The CDR3 consists of 15 residues. V was cut by 2 bases and J by 2 bases, with 11 bases left in between. CDR1 and CDR2 (germline): SGDLS, YYNGEE. The CDR3 nucleotides are TGTGCCAGCAGCGTGGACCCTAAGGCCTACAATGAGCAGTTCTTC. Residues: CASSVDPKAYNEQFF.

The chain couples TRBV21-1 to TRBJ2-3; TRBD1, the D gene given by the table, was not confirmed from the DNA. TRBV21-1 is tagged as a pseudogene. The CDR3 is made up of 15 amino acids. CDR3: CASRGGAGGVDTQYF. The CDR3 DNA follows: TGTGCCAGCAGAGGAGGGGCAGGGGGCGTGGATACGCAGTATTTT.

J is TRBJ1-5 and V is TRBV12-5; D gene unclear. The CDR3 extends over 18 amino acids. The germline V gene has CDR1 LGHNT and CDR2 FRNRAP. Trimming left V 7 bases short and J 4 bases short, with 26 bases between. The CDR3 bases are TGTGCTAGTGCCACCCCCCCCCGGGGTGATTATCTTAATCAGCCCCAGCATTTT. Residues: CASATPPRGDYLNQPQHF.

V usage is TRBV10-2 and J usage is TRBJ2-5, with TRBD2 matching over 12 bases. Unmatched junction bases numbered 6, after V lost 4 bases and J lost 6 bases. This CDR3 is built from 15 residues. The germline CDR1 and CDR2 sequences are WSHSY and SAAADI. CDR3 DNA sequence: TGCGCCAGCAGTGCTAGCGGGGGGGCCGCAAAGACCCAGTACTTC. As protein: CASSASGGAAKTQYF.